Listed below are T cell receptor beta chains from one sample, sequenced in a study of blood T cell repertoires in COVID-19. Generated by immunoSEQ multiplex PCR, the TCRdb table keeps only in-frame clones and is missing some. The sample shows about 59,000 clones, 90% of them seen only once. Sequenced sample: peripheral blood. Receptors originate from an elderly man with acute or convalescent COVID-19. Both conserved end residues are trimmed from each CDR3. A row's size may be missing; if present it is once, few, many or a size class.

cdr3_aa	clone_size	cdr3_length	v_call	j_call
ASSSRTGSSGANVLT	.	15	TRBV5-1	TRBJ2-6
ASNEGTNEKLF	.	11	TRBV19	TRBJ1-4
ASSEALRLAGGSYTDTQY	.	18	TRBV2	TRBJ2-3
ASSLAAAGGGVYEQY	once	15	TRBV5-5	TRBJ2-7
ASSSPGLAGAGEQY	.	14	TRBV7-9	TRBJ2-7
ASSLGDRSDGYT	.	12	TRBV5-1	TRBJ1-2
ASSYEGVSYEQY	.	12	TRBV6-2/TRBV6-3	TRBJ2-7
ASSLAGGGAADTQY	.	14	TRBV5-1	TRBJ2-3
ASSQGLGHRNSPLH	.	14	TRBV11-2	TRBJ1-6
ASSYGTGRDEQY	few	12	TRBV7-8	TRBJ2-7
ASSLQLRSSYEQY	.	13	TRBV11-2	TRBJ2-7
ASSFLGGGTGELF	.	13	TRBV5-4	TRBJ2-2
ASKPAGLDEQY	.	11	TRBV19	TRBJ2-7
ASSSSGGAPDTQY	.	13	TRBV5-1	TRBJ2-3
ASSLVREKLF	.	10	TRBV12-3/TRBV12-4	TRBJ1-4
ASSPAGVPNTEAF	.	13	TRBV18	TRBJ1-1
SVERVAGGQSTDTQY	once	15	TRBV29-1	TRBJ2-3
ASSRWLAADNEQF	.	13	TRBV2	TRBJ2-1
ASSPQSEQGANYGYT	.	15	TRBV18	TRBJ1-2
AISALAEQETQY	.	12	TRBV10-3	TRBJ2-5
ASSLGAGPGTDTQY	.	14	TRBV5-5	TRBJ2-3
ASSTGTGGDGYT	.	12	TRBV18	TRBJ1-2
ASSGGTGGSYEQY	.	13	TRBV11-2	TRBJ2-7
ASSQGTASGANVLT	.	14	TRBV4-1	TRBJ2-6
ASSLSRGETQY	.	11	TRBV12-3/TRBV12-4	TRBJ2-5
ASSRDSHNQPQH	.	12	TRBV7-9	TRBJ1-5
SVERNTEAF	.	9	TRBV29-1	TRBJ1-1
ASRPLSLSARGDTGELF	.	17	TRBV12-2	TRBJ2-2
ASSLKAGVQETQY	once	13	TRBV5-4	TRBJ2-5
ASSGGQRGLSPLH	.	13	TRBV6-5	TRBJ1-6
ASSAAGGPEHNEQF	.	14	TRBV4-2	TRBJ2-1
ASSGGQGSVEKLF	.	13	TRBV5-1	TRBJ1-4
ASSQANQGAYGYT	.	13	TRBV3-1/TRBV3-2	TRBJ1-2
AWGQYNSPLH	.	10	TRBV30	TRBJ1-6
ASTPIRETYEQY	.	12	TRBV2	TRBJ2-7